A selection of T cell receptor beta chains follows, all from one sample in a study of blood T cell repertoires in COVID-19. The protocol was immunoSEQ multiplex PCR, while the TCRdb copy is restricted to in-frame clones and leaves out a portion. The sample gives about 240,000 clones, 82% of which show up once; over 10% is in the top ten. Sequencing was performed on peripheral blood. The source of these receptors is a woman aged 55 to 70 with active or convalescent COVID-19. The CDR3 runs from the conserved cysteine through the conserved F or W. Each record gives: V gene, J gene, D gene, clone size, CDR3 DNA, CDR3 protein. D genes are given only for firm matches. Part of the rows lack a size; the others show once, few, many or a class for expanded clones.

v_gene: TRBV5-1
j_gene: TRBJ2-2
d_gene: NA
abundance: many
CDR3nt: TGCGCCAGCAGCTTCGACACCGGGGAGCTGTTTTTT
CDR3aa: CASSFDTGELFF

v_gene: TRBV28
j_gene: TRBJ1-5
d_gene: NA
abundance: NA
CDR3nt: TGTGCCAGCAGTTTAGGGGCGCAGTATCAGCCCCAGCATTTT
CDR3aa: CASSLGAQYQPQHF

v_gene: TRBV3-1/TRBV3-2
j_gene: TRBJ2-5
d_gene: TRBD2
abundance: NA
CDR3nt: TGTGCCAGCAGCCCTCCTAGCGGGGGGGCCGGTGAGACCCAGTACTTC
CDR3aa: CASSPPSGGAGETQYF

v_gene: TRBV12-5
j_gene: TRBJ1-5
d_gene: NA
abundance: NA
CDR3nt: TGTGCTAGTGGTTTGGTAATTCGAGGGAGCAATCAGCCCCAGCATTTT
CDR3aa: CASGLVIRGSNQPQHF

v_gene: TRBV5-1
j_gene: TRBJ2-1
d_gene: TRBD2
abundance: NA
CDR3nt: TGCGCCAGCATAAAGGCTAGCGGGGGCCCTAGCTCCTACAATGAGCAGTTCTTC
CDR3aa: CASIKASGGPSSYNEQFF

v_gene: TRBV27
j_gene: TRBJ2-7
d_gene: TRBD1
abundance: few
CDR3nt: TGTGCCAGCAGTTTAAGGGTCGGGACAGCCTACGAGCAGTACTTC
CDR3aa: CASSLRVGTAYEQYF

v_gene: TRBV4-2
j_gene: TRBJ2-7
d_gene: TRBD2
abundance: NA
CDR3nt: TGTGCCAGCAGCCACGCCATTACTAGCGGGGCCTACGAGCAGTACTTC
CDR3aa: CASSHAITSGAYEQYF

v_gene: TRBV29-1
j_gene: TRBJ2-3
d_gene: NA
abundance: NA
CDR3nt: TGCAGCGTTGAGGGAGACACAGATACGCAGTATTTT
CDR3aa: CSVEGDTDTQYF

v_gene: TRBV7-9
j_gene: TRBJ1-4
d_gene: TRBD1
abundance: NA
CDR3nt: TGTGCCAGCAGCCCCCCGGGACAGGGAGGAGAAAAACTGTTTTTT
CDR3aa: CASSPPGQGGEKLFF

v_gene: TRBV9
j_gene: TRBJ1-1
d_gene: TRBD1
abundance: NA
CDR3nt: TGTGCCAGCAGCAGAACGGGACAGTTCATGAACACTGAAGCTTTCTTT
CDR3aa: CASSRTGQFMNTEAFF

v_gene: TRBV19
j_gene: TRBJ2-1
d_gene: TRBD2
abundance: NA
CDR3nt: TGTGCCAGTAGTCCTAGCGGGGGGGCGCTCAATGAGCAGTTCTTC
CDR3aa: CASSPSGGALNEQFF

v_gene: TRBV6-6
j_gene: TRBJ1-1
d_gene: NA
abundance: NA
CDR3nt: TGTGCCAGCAGATTGACAGGGAACACTGAAGCTTTCTTT
CDR3aa: CASRLTGNTEAFF

v_gene: TRBV3-1/TRBV3-2
j_gene: TRBJ2-1
d_gene: NA
abundance: NA
CDR3nt: TGTGCCAGCAGGAAGGAACGCGGCAGCTCCTACAATGAGCAGTTCTTC
CDR3aa: CASRKERGSSYNEQFF

v_gene: TRBV19
j_gene: TRBJ1-5
d_gene: TRBD1
abundance: few
CDR3nt: TGTGCCAGTACCGAGAAAGGGGGACAGTACTATCAGCCCCAGCATTTT
CDR3aa: CASTEKGGQYYQPQHF

v_gene: TRBV2
j_gene: TRBJ1-4
d_gene: TRBD1
abundance: NA
CDR3nt: TGTGCCAGCAGTGTCGGGGGACAGGGGATCATTGGTGAAAAACTGTTTTTT
CDR3aa: CASSVGGQGIIGEKLFF

v_gene: TRBV5-8
j_gene: TRBJ2-1
d_gene: NA
abundance: NA
CDR3nt: TGTGCCAGCAGCTTCTTTGATGAGCAGTTCTTC
CDR3aa: CASSFFDEQFF

v_gene: TRBV6-5
j_gene: TRBJ2-5
d_gene: TRBD2
abundance: NA
CDR3nt: TGTGCCAGCAGTTACTCGAAGGATCAGGGAGGGGAGACCCAGTACTTC
CDR3aa: CASSYSKDQGGETQYF

v_gene: TRBV7-9
j_gene: TRBJ2-5
d_gene: TRBD1
abundance: NA
CDR3nt: TGTGCCAGCAGCCCCGGGACAGGGGGCTTGGTGACCCAGTACTTC
CDR3aa: CASSPGTGGLVTQYF

v_gene: TRBV5-1
j_gene: TRBJ1-5
d_gene: TRBD1
abundance: NA
CDR3nt: TGCGCCAGCAGCTTGGGGGGACAGGGAGATCAGCCCCAGCATTTT
CDR3aa: CASSLGGQGDQPQHF

v_gene: TRBV10-1
j_gene: TRBJ2-7
d_gene: TRBD1
abundance: few
CDR3nt: TGCGCCAGCAGTGAGACTGGCCGGGACAGGGAATACGAGCAGTACTTC
CDR3aa: CASSETGRDREYEQYF

v_gene: TRBV11-2
j_gene: TRBJ2-2
d_gene: NA
abundance: NA
CDR3nt: TGTGCCAGCAGCTCAGAAAGACTAGAAGGCGGGGAGCTGTTTTTT
CDR3aa: CASSSERLEGGELFF

v_gene: TRBV7-3
j_gene: TRBJ1-1
d_gene: TRBD1
abundance: few
CDR3nt: TGTGCCAGCAGCTTAACGGGACAGGGGGACACTGAAGCTTTCTTT
CDR3aa: CASSLTGQGDTEAFF

v_gene: TRBV12-3/TRBV12-4
j_gene: TRBJ1-2
d_gene: NA
abundance: NA
CDR3nt: TGTGCCAGCAGTTCCTCAGGAATCTATGGCTACACCTTC
CDR3aa: CASSSSGIYGYTF

v_gene: TRBV18
j_gene: TRBJ2-7
d_gene: NA
abundance: NA
CDR3nt: TGTGCCAGCTCACCACAGGTGAGGGCGGACGAGCAGTACTTC
CDR3aa: CASSPQVRADEQYF

v_gene: TRBV7-2
j_gene: TRBJ1-6
d_gene: TRBD1
abundance: NA
CDR3nt: TGTGCCAGCAGCGCTGGACAGGGCTACTCCTATAATTCACCCCTCCACTTT
CDR3aa: CASSAGQGYSYNSPLHF

v_gene: TRBV3-1/TRBV3-2
j_gene: TRBJ2-3
d_gene: TRBD2
abundance: NA
CDR3nt: TGTGCCAGCAGCCTTCGACTAGCGGGGCTGAGCACAGATACGCAGTATTTT
CDR3aa: CASSLRLAGLSTDTQYF

v_gene: TRBV6-5
j_gene: TRBJ1-2
d_gene: TRBD1
abundance: NA
CDR3nt: TGTGCCAGCAGTTACGGGACAGGGTCGAACTATGGCTACACCTTC
CDR3aa: CASSYGTGSNYGYTF

v_gene: TRBV4-1
j_gene: TRBJ2-1
d_gene: TRBD2
abundance: NA
CDR3nt: TGCGCCAGCAGCCAACCCGCCGGACTAGCGGGGAGCGATGAGCAGTTCTTC
CDR3aa: CASSQPAGLAGSDEQFF

v_gene: TRBV10-1
j_gene: TRBJ2-7
d_gene: NA
abundance: NA
CDR3nt: TGCGCCAGCAGTGAGTCGACAGGAGTCGCCTACGAGCAGTACTTC
CDR3aa: CASSESTGVAYEQYF

v_gene: TRBV30
j_gene: TRBJ1-4
d_gene: NA
abundance: NA
CDR3nt: TGTGCCTGGAGTGACCTACCGGGTTCAACTAATGAAAAACTGTTTTTT
CDR3aa: CAWSDLPGSTNEKLFF

v_gene: TRBV18
j_gene: TRBJ1-5
d_gene: NA
abundance: NA
CDR3nt: TGTGCCAGCTCACCAGGACAGCATAATCAGCCCCAGCATTTT
CDR3aa: CASSPGQHNQPQHF

v_gene: TRBV2
j_gene: TRBJ1-6
d_gene: TRBD1
abundance: once
CDR3nt: TGTGCCAGCAGTGTTGGGGACAGTAATTCACCCCTCCACTTT
CDR3aa: CASSVGDSNSPLHF

v_gene: TRBV18
j_gene: TRBJ1-5
d_gene: NA
abundance: NA
CDR3nt: TGTGCCAGCTCAACGACAGCGAATCAGCCCCAGCATTTT
CDR3aa: CASSTTANQPQHF

v_gene: TRBV5-6
j_gene: TRBJ1-2
d_gene: NA
abundance: NA
CDR3nt: TGTGCCAGCAGCTTGGGCGGAGACTATGGCTACACCTTC
CDR3aa: CASSLGGDYGYTF

v_gene: TRBV5-1
j_gene: TRBJ1-3
d_gene: NA
abundance: once
CDR3nt: TGCGCCAGCAGCCGCACAGACGGGGGAGGAAACACCATATATTTT
CDR3aa: CASSRTDGGGNTIYF

v_gene: TRBV19
j_gene: TRBJ1-1
d_gene: NA
abundance: NA
CDR3nt: TGTGCCAGTACCCGGACAGACATGAACACTGAAGCTTTCTTT
CDR3aa: CASTRTDMNTEAFF

v_gene: TRBV7-9
j_gene: TRBJ1-4
d_gene: NA
abundance: NA
CDR3nt: TGTGCCAGCAGTCTAAAGTGGGAGGGACGGTCTCCCGAAAAACTGTTTTTT
CDR3aa: CASSLKWEGRSPEKLFF

v_gene: TRBV25-1
j_gene: TRBJ1-6
d_gene: TRBD1
abundance: NA
CDR3nt: TGTGCCACCTCCGGACAGGGGGGTTTGACACCCCTCCACTTT
CDR3aa: CATSGQGGLTPLHF

v_gene: TRBV2
j_gene: TRBJ2-7
d_gene: TRBD1
abundance: NA
CDR3nt: TGTGCCAGCAGTGAAGGATTCCAAGGACAGGGAAAGTACTTC
CDR3aa: CASSEGFQGQGKYF

v_gene: TRBV5-1
j_gene: TRBJ1-3
d_gene: NA
abundance: NA
CDR3nt: TGCGCCAGCAGCCGGGATGGATGGGACACCTCTGGAAACACCATATATTTT
CDR3aa: CASSRDGWDTSGNTIYF

v_gene: TRBV4-3
j_gene: TRBJ2-3
d_gene: TRBD2
abundance: NA
CDR3nt: TGCGCCAGCAGCCAAGAAGGACCGGGACTAGCGCCAGATACGCAGTATTTT
CDR3aa: CASSQEGPGLAPDTQYF

v_gene: TRBV5-1
j_gene: TRBJ1-5
d_gene: NA
abundance: medium-sized
CDR3nt: TGCGCCAGCAGCTTCCCGTCGGATTTT
CDR3aa: CASSFPSDF

v_gene: TRBV4-2
j_gene: TRBJ2-3
d_gene: NA
abundance: NA
CDR3nt: TGTGCCAGCAGGGAACCCGGCGGTGAGCAGTATTTT
CDR3aa: CASREPGGEQYF

v_gene: TRBV7-3
j_gene: TRBJ1-1
d_gene: NA
abundance: NA
CDR3nt: TGTGCCAGCAGCCCCCAAATCGGGGGGGGAACTGAAGCTTTCTTT
CDR3aa: CASSPQIGGGTEAFF